Reported below is one T cell receptor (beta chain). Its cognate antigen is unknown. These data come from a study of T cell responses to AZD1222 COVID-19 vaccine. V shed 5 bases and J shed 1 base, with 15 bases lying between them. CDR3 length: 15 residues. Germline assignment: CDR1 PRHDT and CDR2 FYEKMQ (reference sequence). Study-wide results and limits: It should be noted that donors were predominantly white British and more often female, and clonal diversity was possibly underestimated. Seropositive status at baseline applied to only six AZD1222 recipients.

Assay: immunoSEQ multiplex PCR; the TCRdb copy retains only in-frame clones and omits some. The data show 80,000 to 100,000 clones, approximately 90% seen once. This TCR derives from an adult in good health. The chain links TRBV13 to TRBJ2-7; a possible D gene is TRBD2 (6 bases). This specimen consisted of peripheral blood, obtained on day 0 of AZD1222 vaccination. Written as DNA, the CDR3 is TGTGCCAGCAGCCAAACAACCGGGGGTTCCTACGAGCAGTACTTC. Amino acid sequence: CASSQTTGGSYEQYF.